A selection of T cell receptor beta chains follows, all from one sample in a study of beta chain features in type 1 diabetes. Libraries were prepared by immunoSEQ multiplex PCR; TCRdb keeps only in-frame clonotypes and omits some of them. The data contain about 340,000 clones, around 9.7% of them singletons. The sequencing sample was made of central memory CD4+ T cells from blood. All receptors come from a man aged 25 to 40 with type 1 diabetes. Each CDR3 is given with its conserved first and last residue. The D gene is left open where the match is weak. Only part of the rows carry a size: once, few, many, or a class if the clone is expanded.

V gene	clone size	J gene	D gene	CDR3 DNA	CDR3 protein
TRBV27	many	TRBJ1-4	NA	TGTGCCAGCGGGTCCGGATCTAATGAAAAACTGTTTTTT	CASGSGSNEKLFF
TRBV27	few	TRBJ2-3	NA	TGTGCCAGCAGTGTATCGGGAGATACGCAGTATTTT	CASSVSGDTQYF
TRBV11-3	few	TRBJ1-1	NA	TGTGCCAGCAGCTTAGGTGGGGAAACTGAAGCTTTCTTT	CASSLGGETEAFF
TRBV9	NA	TRBJ2-3	NA	TGTGCCAGCAGCCCCACCAGCTGGGCACCAGATACGCAGTATTTT	CASSPTSWAPDTQYF
TRBV11-2	NA	TRBJ1-2	TRBD1	TGTGCCAGCAGCGCCGACAGGGGGAAAGGCTACACCTTC	CASSADRGKGYTF
TRBV18	NA	TRBJ1-2	NA	TGTGCCAGCTCACCACCTGGGCTGGGAACGGCTTATGGCTACACCTTC	CASSPPGLGTAYGYTF
TRBV28	few	TRBJ2-2	TRBD1	TGTGCCAGCAGTCGGACAGGGGACACCGGGGAGCTGTTTTTT	CASSRTGDTGELFF
TRBV7-2	NA	TRBJ2-7	TRBD1	TGTGCCAGCAGCATTACCGGGACAGGGGGCTACGAGCAGTACTTC	CASSITGTGGYEQYF
TRBV7-2	NA	TRBJ1-1	TRBD1	TGTGCCAGCAGCTCGGGACAGGGGTTTCACACTGAAGCTTTCTTT	CASSSGQGFHTEAFF
TRBV7-2	NA	TRBJ2-5	TRBD2	TGTGCCAGCAGCCCCCTCAGCGGGGGGGCAGGGACCCAGTACTTC	CASSPLSGGAGTQYF
TRBV12-5	NA	TRBJ2-5	NA	TGTGCTAGTGGTCTCTTGGGGGAGACCCAGTACTTC	CASGLLGETQYF
TRBV20-1	NA	TRBJ2-1	NA	TGCAGTGCTAGCCCCCATCAGGAGCAGTTCTTC	CSASPHQEQFF
TRBV14	many	TRBJ2-3	NA	TGTGCCAGCAGCCCTTGGACAGCTTACTTTAGCACAGATACGCAGTATTTT	CASSPWTAYFSTDTQYF
TRBV9	NA	TRBJ2-5	NA	TGTGCCAGCAGCGCGTCGGGTTTGACCCAGTACTTC	CASSASGLTQYF
TRBV5-1	few	TRBJ2-7	NA	TGCGCCAGCAGCTCCCAACCAGGGCAGGGTTACGAGCAGTACTTC	CASSSQPGQGYEQYF
TRBV6-5	NA	TRBJ1-1	NA	TGTGCCAGCAGTTACTGGACTAACACTGAAGCTTTCTTT	CASSYWTNTEAFF
TRBV5-4	NA	TRBJ2-3	NA	TGTGCCAGCAGCTCGGAGGCACGGCTAGATACGCAGTATTTT	CASSSEARLDTQYF
TRBV5-4	few	TRBJ2-3	NA	TGTGCCAGCAGCTTGCCGACCCACGGGAGTAGCACAGATACGCAGTATTTT	CASSLPTHGSSTDTQYF
TRBV7-2	few	TRBJ2-3	NA	TGTGCCAGCAGCTCCGGGGCGAGGAGGACCACAGATACGCAGTATTTT	CASSSGARRTTDTQYF
TRBV7-9	NA	TRBJ2-1	NA	TGTGCCAGCAGCTTTCGGGGTTCCTACAATGAGCAGTTCTTC	CASSFRGSYNEQFF
TRBV7-9	few	TRBJ2-3	NA	TGTGCCAGCAGCTTAATGGCAGATACGCAGTATTTT	CASSLMADTQYF
TRBV7-2	NA	TRBJ1-6	NA	TGTGCCAGCCTGGACGGCCCCTACCTCCCCCTCCACTTT	CASLDGPYLPLHF
TRBV6-1	few	TRBJ1-5	NA	TGTGCCAGCAGTGAAAATTCAGGGCACCAGCCCCAGCATTTT	CASSENSGHQPQHF
TRBV6-1	NA	TRBJ2-3	TRBD2	TGTGCCAGCAGTGAGAGACTAGCAGCGAAAGATACGCAGTATTTT	CASSERLAAKDTQYF
TRBV11-2	few	TRBJ2-1	NA	TGTGCCAGCAGCTTAGTCGTACAGGGTGCGGGATACAATGAGCAGTTCTTC	CASSLVVQGAGYNEQFF
TRBV7-2	NA	TRBJ1-6	NA	TGTGCCAGCAGCCTCTACACTGATTCACCCCTCCACTTT	CASSLYTDSPLHF
TRBV18	few	TRBJ2-5	NA	TGTGCCAGCTCACCAGAGCGGGAGACCCAGTACTTC	CASSPERETQYF
TRBV9	NA	TRBJ2-3	NA	TGTGCCAGCAGCGCCACTACAGATACGCAGTATTTT	CASSATTDTQYF
TRBV12-5	many	TRBJ1-1	NA	TGTGCTAGTGGTTTGGCCGGGGGTCGCACTGAAGCTTTCTTT	CASGLAGGRTEAFF
TRBV7-9	many	TRBJ1-2	NA	TGTGCCAGCAGCGGAGACTCATATGGCTACACCTTC	CASSGDSYGYTF
TRBV6-1	NA	TRBJ1-1	NA	TGTGCCAGCAGTGAAATACCTGGATCAGCTTTCTTT	CASSEIPGSAFF
TRBV5-1	many	TRBJ2-2	TRBD1	TGCGCCAGCAGCGGGACAGGGCAAAACACCGGGGAGCTGTTTTTT	CASSGTGQNTGELFF
TRBV7-2	many	TRBJ2-7	TRBD1	TGTGCCACCGGCGGGGACAGGGTTGTCGAGCAGTACTTC	CATGGDRVVEQYF
TRBV29-1	few	TRBJ2-7	NA	TGCAGCGTTGAAGGCCACGTACAGGGTCCCTACGAGCAGTACTTC	CSVEGHVQGPYEQYF
TRBV20-1	NA	TRBJ2-5	NA	TGCAGTGGGATGCTCCAAGAGACCCAGTACTTC	CSGMLQETQYF
TRBV19	few	TRBJ1-2	NA	TGTGCCAGTAGTATCTGGGATGGCTACACCTTC	CASSIWDGYTF
TRBV30	few	TRBJ1-5	NA	TGTGCCTGGAGTAGGGGAGGAGTTAGCAATCAGCCCCAGCATTTT	CAWSRGGVSNQPQHF
TRBV2	few	TRBJ2-2	NA	TGTGCCAGCAGTGTCTTGGGGACCGGGGAGCTGTTTTTT	CASSVLGTGELFF
TRBV9	many	TRBJ2-4	NA	TGTGCCAGCAGCGCTGATACATTTGGAATAAACATTCAGTACTTC	CASSADTFGINIQYF
TRBV28	few	TRBJ2-1	NA	TGTGCCACCACGAGAGGGGGTACCGGCAATGAGCAGTTCTTC	CATTRGGTGNEQFF
TRBV5-1	few	TRBJ2-5	TRBD2	TGCGCCAGCAGCTTGGGACTAGCGGGGGACCAAGAGACCCAGTACTTC	CASSLGLAGDQETQYF
TRBV7-2	NA	TRBJ2-1	NA	TGTGCCAGCAGCTTTCTTAACAATGAGCAGTTCTTC	CASSFLNNEQFF
TRBV7-9	few	TRBJ1-4	TRBD1	TGTGCCAGCAGCTTAGGGACAGGGGATGAAAAACTGTTTTTT	CASSLGTGDEKLFF
TRBV2	few	TRBJ2-5	NA	TGTGCCAGCAGATCGTATAGGCAGGAGACCCAGTACTTC	CASRSYRQETQYF
TRBV6-6	many	TRBJ2-2	NA	TGTGCCAGCACCGGAGGTGCAGCCTCGAACACCGGGGAGCTGTTTTTT	CASTGGAASNTGELFF
TRBV7-8	few	TRBJ2-3	NA	TGTGCCAGCAGCTTCGCGGGTGCAGACGCAGATACGCAGTATTTT	CASSFAGADADTQYF
TRBV18	NA	TRBJ1-6	TRBD1	TGTGCCAGCTCACCCGGGACAGGGGGCAATAATTCACCCCTCCACTTT	CASSPGTGGNNSPLHF
TRBV6-6	few	TRBJ2-5	NA	TGTGCCAGCAGTCGGGACGTCCAAGAGACCCAGTACTTC	CASSRDVQETQYF
TRBV7-2	once	TRBJ1-2	TRBD1	TGTGCCAGCAGCGCCTCGGGACAGGGGGCCTATGGCTACACCTTC	CASSASGQGAYGYTF
TRBV7-2	few	TRBJ1-5	NA	TGTGCCAGCAGCTTAGAGAAAAATCAGCCCCAGCATTTT	CASSLEKNQPQHF